Listed below are T cell receptor beta chains from one sample, sequenced in a study of T cell repertoires in cytomegalovirus infection. A single record per CDR3 protein comes from TCRdb applying MiXCR to the reads. Of about 310,000 distinct CDR3 sequences listed, around a quarter are singletons. The antigens of these receptors remain unknown. The material sequenced was cultured PBMCs, taken from culture after CMV antigen stimulation. The receptor source for this set is a human donor in good health (CMV status not recorded). Some clones in this sample may be carry-over from other donors' samples. CDR3s include the opening cysteine and the closing phenylalanine or tryptophan.

>TRBV7-9
CASSLEAGSFYF
>TRBV11-2
CASSLVIGEAFF
>TRBV9
CASSEAVYNEQFF
>TRBV10-3
CAISGGYTRLPFEAFF
>TRBV7-2
CASSPRQGGDNEQFF
>TRBV7-2
CASSPRPDYNEQFF
>TRBV5-1
CASRRLAGGQDEQFF
>TRBV28
CASSLRWNYEQYF
>TRBV19
CASRTGGTPPGAHNEQFF
>TRBV20-1
CSAREEGALTEAFF
>TRBV27
CASSLLTGANVLTF
>TRBV20-1
CSARDRAQGNTEAFF
>TRBV19
CASTLQGRDGYTF
>TRBV6-6
CASSLGQERYGYTF
>TRBV28
CASNLGRGYEQYF
>TRBV20-1
CSAEQGITDTQYF
>TRBV7-3
CASSSLRAGADDTQYF
>TRBV6-8
CASSYLSEAFF